These 12 T cell receptor beta chains came from one sample sequenced in a study of OX40 agonist ivuxolimab in advanced cancers. Here immunoSEQ multiplex PCR was the method, and the copy in TCRdb shows in-frame clones only, minus some. Of some 81,000 clones listed, over 75% are singletons. The sequencing used CD4+ or CD8+ T cells sorted from blood, collected in a trial of the OX40 agonist ivuxolimab. These receptors all stem from an adult with an advanced solid tumor such as melanoma, head and neck, liver or kidney cancer.

Only a few counts were recorded for this clone. This chain connects TRBV5-1 to TRBJ1-4; 7 bases agree with TRBD1. This CDR3 contains 13 residues. Germline CDR1 and CDR2: SGHRS and YFSETQ. Germline trimming cut 4 bases from V and 5 bases from J; bases unmatched to any gene: 2. CDR3 sequence: CASSEGQNEKLFF. CDR3 DNA: TGCGCCAGCAGCGAGGGACAGAATGAAAAACTGTTTTTT.

The rearrangement links TRBV7-3 to TRBJ1-1; D is perhaps TRBD1 (5 bases). The germline V gene encodes CDR1 SGHTA and CDR2 FQGTGA. The CDR3 runs to 13 residues. Trimming shortened V by 5 bases and J by 1 base, and 8 bases separated the two germline ends. The CDR3 DNA follows: TGTGCCAGCAGCCCTGGACAGAACACTGAAGCTTTCTTT. Its protein is CASSPGQNTEAFF.

The chain uses TRBV7-2 and TRBJ1-3; tentatively, D is TRBD1 (6 bases). This CDR3 comprises 17 residues. Germline lookup yields CDR1 SGHTA and CDR2 FQGNSA. V was pared by 1 base and J by 0 bases, with 13 bases between. This CDR3 reads CASSLGQQGLSGNTIYF. The CDR3 DNA reads as TGTGCCAGCAGCTTAGGGCAACAGGGCCTCTCTGGAAACACCATATATTTT.

CDR3 in amino acids: CASSRGTGTYGYTF. The CDR3 bases are TGTGCCAGCAGCCGCGGGACAGGGACATATGGCTACACCTTC. The rearrangement links TRBV11-2 to TRBJ1-2; 9 bases agree with TRBD1. Unmatched junction bases numbered 6, after V lost 5 bases and J lost 5 bases. The CDR3 covers 14 residues. Germline CDR1 is SGHAT and CDR2 is FQNNGV.

The chain links TRBV6-5 to TRBJ2-5, with TRBD1 matching 9 bases. The germline V gene encodes CDR1 MNHEY and CDR2 SVGAGI. This CDR3 spans 14 amino acids. The J segment lost 6 bases and the V segment lost 2 bases, leaving 4 bases of the junction unmatched. The CDR3 DNA follows: TGTGCCAGCAGTTACGAGGGACAGGGAAAGACCCAGTACTTC. This sequence encodes CASSYEGQGKTQYF.

The rearrangement joins TRBV5-1 to TRBJ2-7; weak D call: TRBD2 (7 bases). There are 15 residues in the CDR3. V was trimmed by 0 bases and J by 3 bases, leaving 13 bases between them. Germline CDR1 SGHRS, CDR2 YFSETQ. The CDR3 protein is CASSLEPGGYYEQYF. CDR3 DNA: TGCGCCAGCAGCTTGGAACCGGGGGGCTACTACGAGCAGTACTTC. Complete variable domain (other parts from reference TRBV5-1 and TRBJ2-7): KAGVTQTPRYLIKTRGQQVTLSCSPISGHRSVSWYQQTPGQGLQFLFEYFSETQRNKGNFPGRFSGRQFSNSRSEMNVSTLELGDSALYLCASSLEPGGYYEQYFGPGTRLTVT.

The sample holds a few counts of this clone. The CDR3 reads CASSPDRVRYEQYF. The CDR3 DNA reads TGCGCCAGCAGCCCGGACAGGGTTCGATACGAGCAGTACTTC. This chain connects TRBV5-1 to TRBJ2-7; TRBD1 aligns across 8 bases. The CDR3 sequence is 14 residues long. Trimming at V came to 4 bases and at J to 4 bases, leaving 7 bases not matched to a gene. In germline, CDR1 is SGHRS, CDR2 YFSETQ.

V gene TRBV6-6 combines with J gene TRBJ2-3; D not resolved. The CDR3 runs to 11 residues. V was cut by 6 bases and J by 3 bases, with 4 bases left in between. In germline, CDR1 is MNHNY, CDR2 SVGAGI (reference sequence). The CDR3 region has the DNA TGTGCCAGCAGCCGAACAGATACGCAGTATTTT. This gives the protein CASSRTDTQYF.

The DNA for the CDR3 is TGTGCCAGCTCACCGCTCGCGACAGGGGATCTGGGCACCGGGGAGCTGTTTTTT. Its protein product is CASSPLATGDLGTGELFF. This chain links TRBV18 with TRBJ2-2; the match to TRBD1 covers 8 bases. This CDR3 contains 18 residues. Germline V lookup: CDR1 KGHSH, CDR2 LQKENI. Trimming at V came to 3 bases and at J to 4 bases, leaving 13 bases not matched to a gene.

This clone is termed medium-sized. V is TRBV28 and J is TRBJ2-3; 10 bases are shared with TRBD1. J gave up 1 base and V 5 bases, and 12 bases lay outside the gene matches. CDR1 and CDR2 (germline): MDHEN, SYDVKM. The CDR3 is made up of 18 amino acids. The CDR3: CASSGNWGDRGGTDTQYF. CDR3 bases: TGTGCCAGCAGTGGGAACTGGGGGGACAGGGGAGGCACAGATACGCAGTATTTT.

V usage is TRBV11-2 and J usage is TRBJ1-2; D unresolved. Germline CDR1 reads SGHAT; CDR2 reads FQNNGV. This CDR3 is built from 12 residues. V was shortened by 2 bases and J by 2 bases, with 3 bases between the two germline ends. The CDR3, as DNA: TGTGCCAGCAGCTTAATGAACTATGGCTACACCTTC. This sequence encodes CASSLMNYGYTF.

The chain has TRBV30 and TRBJ1-2; D remains unclear. The CDR3 sequence is 14 residues long. The germline V gene encodes CDR1 GTSNPN and CDR2 SVGIG (reference sequence). V lost 1 base and J 3 bases, leaving 12 bases between the germline ends. The CDR3 sequence: CAWSEGIGHYGYTF. For the CDR3, the DNA is TGTGCCTGGAGTGAAGGGATTGGACACTATGGCTACACCTTC.